The table lists the clone carrying this T cell receptor (beta chain) with many counts. This sample was included in a study of blood T cell repertoires in COVID-19. At the level of the study: Spain, Italy and the United States supplied samples that represented acute and convalescent COVID-19. In each case, the material was cDNA or gDNA derived from T cells, B-cell-depleted T cells, or PBMCs.

Methods used by the authors: Estimates of nucleated cell counts were drawn from the amplification of reference gene primers. Libraries were prepared by immunoSEQ multiplex PCR; TCRdb keeps only in-frame clonotypes and omits some of them. D and trimming were read from the DNA, whereas the V and J calls and clone size are those reported in that table. This table holds some 370,000 clones, roughly 86% found once. The CDR3 is 14 residues long. Germline loops: CDR1 SEHNR, CDR2 FQNEAQ (reference sequence). Trimming removed 3 bases from V and 8 bases from J, with 14 bases in between. J is TRBJ2-1 and V is TRBV7-9, with D possibly being TRBD2 (6 bases). The TCR was taken from a woman in her 30s with COVID-19, enrolled during active disease. Sequencing was carried out using peripheral blood. The CDR3 is CASSFGGSRDEQFF. CDR3 bases: TGTGCCAGCAGCTTTGGGGGGTCCCGGGATGAGCAGTTCTTC.